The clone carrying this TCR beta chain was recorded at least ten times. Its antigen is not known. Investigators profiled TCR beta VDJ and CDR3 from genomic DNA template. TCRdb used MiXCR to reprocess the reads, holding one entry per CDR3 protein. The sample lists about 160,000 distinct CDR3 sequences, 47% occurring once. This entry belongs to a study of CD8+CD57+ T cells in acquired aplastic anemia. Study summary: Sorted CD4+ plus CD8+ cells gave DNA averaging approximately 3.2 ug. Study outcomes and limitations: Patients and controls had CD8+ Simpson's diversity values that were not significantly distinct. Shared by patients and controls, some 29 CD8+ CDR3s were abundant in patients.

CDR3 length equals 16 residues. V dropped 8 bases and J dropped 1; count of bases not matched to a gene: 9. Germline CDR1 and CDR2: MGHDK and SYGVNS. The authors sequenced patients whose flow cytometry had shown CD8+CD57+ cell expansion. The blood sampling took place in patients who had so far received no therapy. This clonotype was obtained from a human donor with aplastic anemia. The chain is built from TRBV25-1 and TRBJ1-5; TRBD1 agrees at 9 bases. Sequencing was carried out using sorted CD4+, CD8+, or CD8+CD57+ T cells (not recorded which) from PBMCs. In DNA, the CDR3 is TGTGCCAGCTCCTCACAGGGGGCGGGGAGCAATCAGCCCCAGCATTTT. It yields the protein CASSSQGAGSNQPQHF.